This TCR beta chain comes out of a study of regulatory T cells in long-lasting Graves disease. Trimming removed 5 bases from V and 0 bases from J, with 9 bases in between. From germline, CDR1 is KGHDR and CDR2 SFDVKD. The CDR3 is made up of 14 amino acids. Relying on iRepertoire HTBI primers and Arm-PCR of CDR3 regions, the team built TCR beta libraries. A single record per CDR3 protein comes from TCRdb applying MiXCR to the multiplex PCR reads. The table lists some 500,000 distinct CDR3 sequences, roughly 14% of them singletons, with 8% to 10% in the top ten. Time point noted: newly diagnosed GD, antithyroid drugs for less than 3 months. The TCR library was prepared using RNA isolated from PBMCs. A further study also used this sample, focusing on T cells in Graves' hyperthyroidism and ophthalmopathy.

The TCR sequence derives from a man younger than 45 with Graves disease. Sample: peripheral blood mononuclear cells (PBMCs), taken at new diagnosis, from a patient treated with antithyroid drugs. This chain links TRBV24-1 with TRBJ1-2; D is undetermined. CDR3 sequence reads: CATSGFGSNYGYTF. CDR3 coding DNA: TGTGCCACCAGTGGGTTCGGTTCTAACTATGGCTACACCTTC.